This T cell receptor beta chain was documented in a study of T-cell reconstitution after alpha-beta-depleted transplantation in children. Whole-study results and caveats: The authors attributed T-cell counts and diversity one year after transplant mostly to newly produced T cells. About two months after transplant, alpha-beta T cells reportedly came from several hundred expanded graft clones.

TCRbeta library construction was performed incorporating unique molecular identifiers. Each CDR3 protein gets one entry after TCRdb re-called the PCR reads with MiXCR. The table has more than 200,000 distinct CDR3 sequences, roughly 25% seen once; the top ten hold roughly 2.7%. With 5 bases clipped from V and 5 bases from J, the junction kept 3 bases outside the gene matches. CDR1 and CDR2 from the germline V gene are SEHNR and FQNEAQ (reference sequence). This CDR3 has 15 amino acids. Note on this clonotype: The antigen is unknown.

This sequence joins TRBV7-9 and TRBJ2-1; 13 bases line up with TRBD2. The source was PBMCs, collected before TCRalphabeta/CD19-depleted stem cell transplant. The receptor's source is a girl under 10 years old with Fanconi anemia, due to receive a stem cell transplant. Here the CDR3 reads CASSAGLAGDNEQFF. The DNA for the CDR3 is TGTGCCAGCAGCGCCGGACTAGCGGGAGACAATGAGCAGTTCTTC. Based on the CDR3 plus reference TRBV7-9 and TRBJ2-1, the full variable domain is DTGVSQNPRHKITKRGQNVTFRCDPISEHNRLYWYRQTLGQGPEFLTYFQNEAQLEKSRLLSDRFSAERPKGSFSTLEIQRTEQGDSAMYLCASSAGLAGDNEQFFGPGTRLTVL.